These 21 T cell receptor beta chains originate from one sample sequenced in a study of T cell repertoires in cytomegalovirus infection. For these receptors, no antigen is known. A single record per CDR3 protein comes from TCRdb applying MiXCR to the reads. The sample shows some 920,000 distinct CDR3 sequences, roughly 30% of them seen only once. The sample consisted of cultured CD8+ T cells from PBMCs, taken from culture after CMV antigen stimulation. Every receptor here comes from a human donor in good health (CMV status not recorded). Some clones in this sample may be carry-over from other donors' samples.

The V gene is TRBV6-5, the J gene TRBJ1-5, with 9 nucleotides matching TRBD1. Trimming removed 7 bases from V and 4 bases from J; junction bases left unmatched: 5. The germline CDR1 and CDR2 sequences are MNHEY and SVGAGI. This CDR3 region has 14 residues. CDR3 sequence (DNA): TGTGCCAGCAAGAAACAGGGGGCTAATCAGCCCCAGCATTTT. It translates to CASKKQGANQPQHF.

This clonotype was observed once. J is TRBJ2-5 and V is TRBV7-9; 10 bases match TRBD2. Germline V CDR1 and CDR2: SEHNR, FQNEAQ (reference sequence). The CDR3 extends over 16 amino acids. Germline trimming cut 4 bases from V and 4 bases from J; bases unmatched to any gene: 9. The CDR3 DNA follows: TGTGCCAGCAGCTACGGACCAGCGGGGGGGGGAGAGACCCAGTACTTC. This gives the protein CASSYGPAGGGETQYF.

On this clonotype itself: A read error is possible here, since a much larger clone lies one base away. The chain employs TRBV7-2 and TRBJ2-1; the match to TRBD1 covers 7 bases. In germline, CDR1 is SGHTA, CDR2 FQGNSA. This CDR3 has 16 amino acids. CDR3 amino acids: CVSSLTGESSYNEQFF. CDR3 sequence (DNA): TGTGTCAGCAGCTTAACAGGGGAAAGCTCCTACAATGAGCAGTTCTTC. The entire variable domain, with the rest obtained from reference TRBV7-2 and TRBJ2-1, is as follows: GAGVSQSPSNKVTEKGKDVELRCDPISGHTALYWYRQSLGQGLEFLIYFQGNSAPDKSGLPSDRFSAERTGGSVSTLTIQRTQQEDSAVYLCVSSLTGESSYNEQFFGPGTRLTVL.

The chain carries TRBV6-5 and TRBJ1-1; D is uncertain. Germline-derived CDR1 and CDR2 are MNHEY and SVGAGI. The CDR3 sequence is 13 residues long. The V end lost 0 bases, the J end lost 11 bases, and 13 bases lay between the germline ends. The CDR3 DNA follows: TGTGCCAGCAGTTACTCGGTTGAGGGCTGGGCTTTCTTT. It specifies CASSYSVEGWAFF.

The gene calls are TRBV5-1 and TRBJ1-1, with 9 bases that match TRBD1. CDR1 is SGHRS, CDR2 YFSETQ, per germline. V lost 4 bases and J lost 6; bases outside the gene matches: 4. CDR3 length: 13 amino acids. The CDR3 DNA follows: TGCGCCAGCAGCCCGTGGACAGGGGCTGAAGCTTTCTTT. This translates into CASSPWTGAEAFF.

The chain joins TRBV2 to TRBJ1-5; 7 bases map to TRBD1. The CDR3 sequence is 18 residues long. V was pared by 4 bases and J by 3 bases, with 15 bases of the junction left unmatched. Germline V CDR1 and CDR2: SNHLY, FYNNEI. CDR3: CASSGIGDSEYLNQPQHF. In DNA, the CDR3 is TGTGCCAGCAGTGGGATTGGGGACAGTGAGTACCTCAATCAGCCCCAGCATTTT.

Regarding this clonotype: A read error may be the cause here, since a much bigger clone is one base away. V is TRBV7-3 and J is TRBJ2-6, with TRBD1 matching 9 bases. Germline V gene data show CDR1 as SGHTA and CDR2 as FQGTGA. The CDR3 length is 19 residues. This CDR3 reads CDSSFETGQGVGGANVLTF. CDR3 in DNA: TGTGACAGCAGCTTTGAGACGGGACAGGGCGTCGGGGGGGCCAACGTCCTGACTTTC.

This clonotype occurred a few times. J is TRBJ2-6 and V is TRBV5-6; D ambiguous. V lost 4 bases and J lost 3, with 11 bases in between. CDR1 and CDR2 from the germline V gene are SGHDT and YYEEEE. The CDR3 contains 15 residues. The DNA of the CDR3 is TGTGCCAGCAGCCAAAGGTATTTTGGGGCCAACGTCCTGACTTTC. It specifies CASSQRYFGANVLTF.

In DNA, the CDR3 is TGTGCCAGCAGACTGGGACTACCGGGACCAAGGGGTACGCAGTATTTT. Its protein is CASRLGLPGPRGTQYF. The rearrangement links TRBV11-2 to TRBJ2-3; 7 nucleotides agree with TRBD2. V lost 6 bases and J lost 8; bases outside the gene matches: 17. Germline V gene sequence: CDR1 SGHAT, CDR2 FQNNGV. This CDR3 has 16 amino acids.

This clonotype showed up just a few times. For the CDR3, the DNA is TGTGCCAGCAGCCAAGCCCTTCTCCGGGACAGAGACTATAATTCACCCCTCCACTTT. Translating gives CASSQALLRDRDYNSPLHF. The chain is built from TRBV4-2 and TRBJ1-6; 7 bases agree with TRBD1. The CDR3 extends over 19 amino acids. The V and J ends lost 1 base and 3 bases, in that order; junction bases with no gene match: 12. CDR1 LGHNA and CDR2 YNFKEQ come from the germline V gene.

At least ten counts were recorded for this clonotype. This chain connects TRBV7-2 to TRBJ1-2; D gene unclear. Trimming stripped 2 bases from V and 2 bases from J, with 15 bases between. Germline V gene lookup returns CDR1 SGHTA and CDR2 FQGNSA. The CDR3 spans 16 residues. The CDR3 DNA reads TGTGCCAGCAGCTTAACGACGGCTATCGGCAACTATGGCTACACCTTC. The encoded protein is CASSLTTAIGNYGYTF.

V usage is TRBV5-3 and J usage is TRBJ1-3; unclear D gene. TRBV5-3 is treated as an ORF (open reading frame) with a function not yet certain. The CDR3 is made up of 14 amino acids. The V end was cut by 8 bases, the J end by 2 bases, with 14 bases between. CDR3 nucleotides: TGTGCCAGCAGTTGGGGAGGGACTGGAAACACCATATATTTT. This sequence encodes CASSWGGTGNTIYF.

In this sample, this clonotype turned up a few times. The chain employs TRBV28 and TRBJ2-3, with D hard to call. Looked up from germline, CDR1 is MDHEN and CDR2 is SYDVKM. V lost 1 base, J lost 4 bases, and 9 bases lay in between. CDR3 length: 14 amino acids. The CDR3 sequence is CASSLSQFADTQYF. DNA of the CDR3: TGTGCCAGCAGTTTATCCCAGTTCGCAGATACGCAGTATTTT.

The rearrangement uses TRBV7-3 and TRBJ1-1; possibly TRBD1 for D (5 bases). CDR3 length: 14 amino acids. With 8 bases removed from V and 8 bases from J, the gap between germline ends came to 21 bases. The germline V gene has CDR1 SGHTA and CDR2 FQGTGA. The CDR3 sequence is CASARGGTGPEAFF. In nucleotides, the CDR3 is TGTGCCAGCGCTAGGGGCGGGACGGGGCCCGAAGCTTTCTTT.

This clonotype has more than one count but fewer than ten. The chain combines TRBV12-5 with TRBJ1-4, with D uncertain. This CDR3 contains 14 residues. Per germline, CDR1 LGHNT and CDR2 FRNRAP. The germline V and J ends were trimmed by 6 bases and 0 bases, with 8 bases remaining between them. This CDR3 reads CASGLTSTNEKLFF. For the CDR3, the DNA is TGTGCTAGTGGGCTAACCTCAACTAATGAAAAACTGTTTTTT.

J is TRBJ1-6 and V is TRBV27; D may be TRBD1 (6 bases). Per the germline V gene, CDR1 is MNHEY and CDR2 is SMNVEV (reference sequence). The length of the CDR3 is 12 residues. V was trimmed by 5 bases and J by 11 bases, leaving 10 bases between them. CDR3 sequence reads: CASSIGGTPLHF. The CDR3 DNA reads as TGTGCCAGCAGTATAGGGGGGACACCCCTCCACTTT.

The DNA of the CDR3 is TGTGCCAGCACCCCTCCTTCCACTGAAGCTTTCTTT. The encoded protein is CASTPPSTEAFF. The V gene is TRBV7-2, the J gene TRBJ1-1; D unclear. V dropped 7 bases and J dropped 4 bases, with 10 bases sitting between them. The CDR3 is made up of 12 amino acids. Looked up from germline, CDR1 is SGHTA and CDR2 is FQGNSA.

The V and J genes are TRBV20-1 and TRBJ2-7; possible D gene TRBD2, 7 bases. The V end lost 1 base, the J end lost 2 bases, and 12 bases lay between the germline ends. From germline, CDR1 is DFQATT and CDR2 SNEGSKA (reference sequence). The CDR3 is made up of 14 amino acids. The CDR3 region has the DNA TGCAGTGCTAGAGGGGGGGGGCCTACCTACGAGCAGTACTTC. Its protein is CSARGGGPTYEQYF.

The gene calls are TRBV12-3 or TRBV12-4 and TRBJ2-5; TRBD1 matches 7 bases. V lost 6 bases, J lost 4 bases, and 11 bases stayed unmatched. The CDR3 covers 15 residues. CDR3 protein: CASRLKQGLGETQYF. DNA of the CDR3: TGTGCCAGCAGGCTGAAACAGGGGTTGGGAGAGACCCAGTACTTC.

The gene calls are TRBV4-1 and TRBJ1-2; no clear D. V lost 0 bases to trimming and J lost 1 base, with 12 bases between them. CDR3 length equals 16 residues. Germline assignment: CDR1 MGHRA and CDR2 YSYEKL. The CDR3 bases are TGCGCCAGCAGCCAAGATGAGTACGCTTTTAACTATGGCTACACCTTC. Encoded protein: CASSQDEYAFNYGYTF.

This clonotype occurred many times. The chain carries TRBV7-2 and TRBJ2-3, with D perhaps given as TRBD1 or TRBD2 (5 bases each). Germline assignment: CDR1 SGHTA and CDR2 FQGNSA. There are 17 residues in the CDR3. Trimming shortened V by 5 bases and J by 0 bases, and 18 bases separated the two germline ends. The CDR3 reads CASSEKLRWGSTDTQYF. DNA for the CDR3: TGTGCCAGCAGCGAAAAATTAAGATGGGGGAGCACAGATACGCAGTATTTT.